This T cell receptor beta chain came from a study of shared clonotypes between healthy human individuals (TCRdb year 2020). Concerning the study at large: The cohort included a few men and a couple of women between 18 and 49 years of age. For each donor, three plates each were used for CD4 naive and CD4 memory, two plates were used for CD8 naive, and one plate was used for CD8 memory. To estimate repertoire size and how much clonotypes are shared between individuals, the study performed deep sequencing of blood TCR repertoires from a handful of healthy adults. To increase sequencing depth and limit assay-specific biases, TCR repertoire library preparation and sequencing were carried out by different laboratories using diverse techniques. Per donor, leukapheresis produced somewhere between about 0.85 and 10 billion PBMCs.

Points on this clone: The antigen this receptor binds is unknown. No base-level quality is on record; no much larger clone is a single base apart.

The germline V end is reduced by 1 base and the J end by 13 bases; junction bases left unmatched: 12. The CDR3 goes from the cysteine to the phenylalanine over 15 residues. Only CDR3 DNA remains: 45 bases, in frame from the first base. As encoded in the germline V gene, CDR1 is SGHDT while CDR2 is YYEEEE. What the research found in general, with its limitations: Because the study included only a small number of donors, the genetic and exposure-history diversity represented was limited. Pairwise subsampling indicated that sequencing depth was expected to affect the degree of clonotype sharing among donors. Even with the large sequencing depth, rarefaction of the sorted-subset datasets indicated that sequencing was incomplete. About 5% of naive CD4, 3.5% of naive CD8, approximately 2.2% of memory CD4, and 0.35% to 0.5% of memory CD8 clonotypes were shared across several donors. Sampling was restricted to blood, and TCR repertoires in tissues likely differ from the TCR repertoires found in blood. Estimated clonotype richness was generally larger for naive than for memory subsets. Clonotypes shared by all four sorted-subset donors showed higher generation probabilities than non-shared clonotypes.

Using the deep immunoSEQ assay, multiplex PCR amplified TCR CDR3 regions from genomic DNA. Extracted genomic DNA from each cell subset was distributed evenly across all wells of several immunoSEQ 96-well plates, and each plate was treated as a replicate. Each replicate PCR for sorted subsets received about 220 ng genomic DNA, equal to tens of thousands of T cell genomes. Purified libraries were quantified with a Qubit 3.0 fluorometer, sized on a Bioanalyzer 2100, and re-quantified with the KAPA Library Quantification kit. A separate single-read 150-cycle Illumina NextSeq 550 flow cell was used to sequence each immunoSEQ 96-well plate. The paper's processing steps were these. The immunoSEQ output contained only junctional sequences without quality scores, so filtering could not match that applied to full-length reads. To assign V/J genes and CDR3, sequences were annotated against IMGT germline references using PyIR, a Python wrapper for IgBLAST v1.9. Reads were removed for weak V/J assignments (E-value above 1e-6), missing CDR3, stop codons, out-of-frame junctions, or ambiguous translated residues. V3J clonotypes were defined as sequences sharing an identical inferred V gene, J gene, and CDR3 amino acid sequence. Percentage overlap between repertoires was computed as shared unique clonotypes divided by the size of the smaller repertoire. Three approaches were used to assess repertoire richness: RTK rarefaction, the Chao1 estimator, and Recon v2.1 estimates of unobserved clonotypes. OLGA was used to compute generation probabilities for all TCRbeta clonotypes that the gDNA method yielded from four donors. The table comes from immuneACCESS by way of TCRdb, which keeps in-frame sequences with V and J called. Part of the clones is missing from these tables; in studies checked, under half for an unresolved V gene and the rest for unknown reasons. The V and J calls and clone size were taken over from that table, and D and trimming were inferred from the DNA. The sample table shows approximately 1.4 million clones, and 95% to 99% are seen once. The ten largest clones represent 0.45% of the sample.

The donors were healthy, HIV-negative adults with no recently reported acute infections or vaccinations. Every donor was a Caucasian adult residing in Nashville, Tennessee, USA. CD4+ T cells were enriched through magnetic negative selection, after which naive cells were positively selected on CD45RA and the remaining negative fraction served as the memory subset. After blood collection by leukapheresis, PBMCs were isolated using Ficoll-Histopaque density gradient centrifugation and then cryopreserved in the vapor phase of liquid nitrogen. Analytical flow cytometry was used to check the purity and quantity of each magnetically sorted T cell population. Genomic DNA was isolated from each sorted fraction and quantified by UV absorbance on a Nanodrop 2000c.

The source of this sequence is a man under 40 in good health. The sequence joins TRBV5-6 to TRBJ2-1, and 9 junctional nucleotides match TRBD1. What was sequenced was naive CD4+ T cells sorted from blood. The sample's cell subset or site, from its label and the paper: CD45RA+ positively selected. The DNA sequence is TGTGCCAGCAGCTTGCCGGACAGGGGACCCTCCTCACAGTTCTTC. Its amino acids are CASSLPDRGPSSQFF.